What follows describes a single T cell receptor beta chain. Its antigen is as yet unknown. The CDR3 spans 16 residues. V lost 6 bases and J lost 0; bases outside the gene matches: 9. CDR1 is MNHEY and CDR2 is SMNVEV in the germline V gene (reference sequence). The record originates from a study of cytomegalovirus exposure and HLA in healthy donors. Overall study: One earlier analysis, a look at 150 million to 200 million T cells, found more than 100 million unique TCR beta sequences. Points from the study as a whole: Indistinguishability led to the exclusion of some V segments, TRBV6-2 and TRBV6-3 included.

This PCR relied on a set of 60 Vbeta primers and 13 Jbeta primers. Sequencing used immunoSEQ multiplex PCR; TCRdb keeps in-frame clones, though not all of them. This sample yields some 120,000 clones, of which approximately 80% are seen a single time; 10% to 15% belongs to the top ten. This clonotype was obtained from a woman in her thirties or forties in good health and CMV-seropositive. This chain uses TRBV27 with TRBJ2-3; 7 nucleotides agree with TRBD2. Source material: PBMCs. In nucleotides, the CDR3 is TGTGCCAGCAGAACTAGCGTAAGATCTAGCACAGATACGCAGTATTTT. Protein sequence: CASRTSVRSSTDTQYF.